The clone carrying this T cell receptor (beta chain) was observed a single time. Antigen specificity is unknown. The data originate from a study of T cell clonotyping in hematopoietic cell transplantation. Whole-study context: Cytoreduction preceded collection of pretransplant recipient samples. Study conclusions and caveats: Broader posttransplant TCR repertoire diversity was predicted by graft donor and pretransplant recipient Inverse Simpson Index values. Recipient TCR diversity dropped after transplant; expanded clonotypes rose from day 30 to 180. CD4 and CD8 repertoire contributions could not be separated without sorting.

Sample time point: recipient sample about 28 days before transplant, after cytoreduction. The method was immunoSEQ multiplex PCR; TCRdb's version includes in-frame clones alone and lacks a portion of them. Among tens of thousands of clones listed, around 86% were seen once. The sequence was collected from a man in his 60s with biphenotypic leukemia. Some clones in this sample may be carry-over from other donors' samples. Sample: peripheral blood mononuclear cells, taken before stem cell transplant.

CDR3 sequence reads: CASGLSDSGVRYEQYF. The CDR3 DNA reads as TGTGCCAGCGGACTTTCTGACAGCGGAGTACGTTATGAGCAGTACTTC. This rearrangement joins TRBV28 to TRBJ2-7; D could derive from TRBD1 or TRBD2 (5 bases each). Trimming took 8 bases from V and 7 from J, leaving 27 bases between them. The germline V gene has CDR1 MDHEN and CDR2 SYDVKM. The CDR3 has 16 residues.